The next 21 T cell receptor beta chains were all read from a single sample in a study of blood T cell repertoires in COVID-19. The table came from immunoSEQ multiplex PCR; TCRdb's copy has only in-frame clones and leaves some out. The repertoire holds fewer than 300,000 clones, with 80% to 90% as singletons. Source material: peripheral blood. The receptors stem from a woman aged 25 to 39 with COVID-19, enrolled during active disease.

The V gene is TRBV2, the J gene TRBJ1-2; a weak D match, TRBD1 (6 bases). In germline, CDR1 is SNHLY, CDR2 FYNNEI. This CDR3 has 13 residues. The V gene lost 2 bases and the J gene lost 5 bases, with 9 bases spanning the gap. CDR3: CASSENREYGYTF. In DNA, the CDR3 is TGTGCCAGCAGTGAAAACAGGGAATATGGCTACACCTTC. Filled out from reference TRBV2 and TRBJ1-2, the complete variable domain reads EPEVTQTPSHQVTQMGQEVILRCVPISNHLYFYWYRQILGQKVEFLVSFYNNEISEKSEIFDDQFSVERPDGSNFTLKIRSTKLEDSAMYFCASSENREYGYTFGSGTRLTVV.

The chain joins TRBV14 to TRBJ1-4; 8 bases map to TRBD1. The ends lost 4 bases at V and 10 bases at J; junction bases unmatched: 5. Germline V gene lookup returns CDR1 SGHDN and CDR2 FVKESK. The CDR3 has 13 residues. The CDR3 nucleotides are TGTGCCAGCAGCCCCTGGACAGGGTCAAAACTGTTTTTT. This codes for CASSPWTGSKLFF.

This rearrangement joins TRBV7-9 to TRBJ1-2; 9 bases line up with TRBD1. The CDR3 contains 15 residues. CDR1 SEHNR and CDR2 FQNEAQ come from the germline V gene (reference sequence). Trimming removed 5 bases from V and 4 bases from J; junction bases left unmatched: 8. The CDR3 DNA reads TGTGCCAGCAGCCTCGACAGGGGGGCTGCCTATGGCTACACCTTC. Protein sequence: CASSLDRGAAYGYTF.

The gene calls are TRBV12-5 and TRBJ2-3; 11 bases are a match to TRBD2. The CDR3 has 17 residues. Trimming at V came to 4 bases and at J to 13 bases, leaving 19 bases not matched to a gene. Germline CDR1 reads LGHNT; CDR2 reads FRNRAP. CDR3 sequence (DNA): TGTGCTAGTGGTTCGACTAGCGGGGCTACCTTCACAGCTCGGGAGTATTTT. It yields the protein CASGSTSGATFTAREYF.

Turning to this clone: Compared with germline, one end of the junction differs, possibly owing to a read error. This chain uses TRBV10-1 with TRBJ1-5; maybe TRBD1 (5 bases). Germline V gene sequence: CDR1 WNHNN, CDR2 SYGVQD (reference sequence). This CDR3 comprises 17 residues. Here the CDR3 reads CASRAKSTGLSNPPQHF. Here the CDR3 DNA reads TGCGCCAGCAGGGCCAAGAGTACAGGTTTATCTAATCCGCCCCAGCATTTT.

The chain employs TRBV28 and TRBJ1-4; 12 bases line up with TRBD1. The V segment lost 4 bases and the J segment 3 bases; nucleotides outside the gene matches: 6. The CDR3 loop spans 17 amino acids. Germline CDR1 and CDR2: MDHEN and SYDVKM. The CDR3, as DNA: TGTGCCAGCAGTTCTCCGGGACAGGGGGCGTCTAATGAAAAACTGTTTTTT. This codes for CASSSPGQGASNEKLFF.

This clone turned up a few times. This sequence joins TRBV6-1 and TRBJ2-1; 8 nucleotides agree with TRBD1. The CDR3 consists of 15 residues. Germline loops: CDR1 MNHNS, CDR2 SASEGT. J was trimmed by 5 bases and V by 3 bases; bases with no gene match: 6. The CDR3 coding sequence is TGTGCCAGCAGTGATGAACAGGGGGTCCACAATGAGCAGTTCTTC. Its protein product is CASSDEQGVHNEQFF.

V and J are TRBV13 and TRBJ1-5; D not certain. The germline V and J ends were trimmed by 5 bases and 7 bases, with 12 bases remaining between them. Germline CDR1 and CDR2: PRHDT and FYEKMQ (reference sequence). The CDR3 is made up of 13 amino acids. CDR3 bases: TGTGCCAGCAGCCCCGGACTTCGGCAGCCCCAGCATTTT. Protein sequence: CASSPGLRQPQHF.

The J gene is TRBJ1-1, the V gene TRBV15; a weak D match, TRBD1 (5 bases). The CDR3 loop spans 12 amino acids. Between the trimmed V and J ends, which lost 9 bases and 3 bases, there was a span of 11 bases. Germline lookup yields CDR1 LNHNV and CDR2 YYDKDF (reference sequence). CDR3 DNA: TGTGCCACTGGGGAAGGGGACACTGAAGCTTTCTTT. It codes for CATGEGDTEAFF.

V and J are TRBV5-1 and TRBJ2-7; D unresolved. V shed 1 base and J shed 4 bases, with 9 bases lying between them. The V gene's germline CDR1 is SGHRS and CDR2 YFSETQ. The CDR3 consists of 13 residues. The DNA of the CDR3 is TGCGCCAGCAGCTTGAGTCAGTTTTACGAGCAGTACTTC. Its protein product is CASSLSQFYEQYF.

The genes are TRBV5-1 and TRBJ1-5; 9 bases are a match to TRBD1. The CDR3 is made up of 16 amino acids. The germline CDR1 and CDR2 sequences are SGHRS and YFSETQ. V gave up 2 bases and J gave up 4 bases; unmatched junction bases: 7. In nucleotides, the CDR3 is TGCGCCAGCAGCTTAACAGGGGGCGATGGAAATCAGCCCCAGCATTTT. The encoded protein is CASSLTGGDGNQPQHF.

This clone was found a few times. The CDR3 nucleotides are TGTGCCAGCAGAGGAGACAGGGTAAACACCGGGGAGCTGTTTTTT. Its protein is CASRGDRVNTGELFF. The chain recombines TRBV2 with TRBJ2-2, with TRBD1 identical over 7 bases. V lost 6 bases and J lost 2; bases outside the gene matches: 6. Germline-derived CDR1 and CDR2 are SNHLY and FYNNEI. This CDR3 spans 15 amino acids.

This clone was seen a single time. The chain combines TRBV19 with TRBJ2-3; D is uncertain. CDR1 is LNHDA, CDR2 SQIVND, per germline (reference sequence). V lost 3 bases and J 0 bases, leaving 10 bases between the germline ends. The CDR3 has 15 amino acids. In DNA, the CDR3 is TGTGCCAGTAGTATCAAAGGCGGTAGCACAGATACGCAGTATTTT. Protein product: CASSIKGGSTDTQYF.

The J gene is TRBJ2-1, the V gene TRBV4-1; 11 bases map to TRBD2. Trimming at V came to 4 bases and at J to 10 bases, leaving 9 bases not matched to a gene. The CDR3 loop spans 15 amino acids. Germline V gene lookup returns CDR1 MGHRA and CDR2 YSYEKL. In DNA form, the CDR3 reads TGCGCCAGCAGCCCGCGGCTAGCGGGGGGTTACGAGCAGTTCTTC. It codes for CASSPRLAGGYEQFF.

For the CDR3, the DNA is TGTGCCAGCAGCTTCTGGGGGCAATCTAGGGTTTACACCTTC. This sequence encodes CASSFWGQSRVYTF. J is TRBJ1-2 and V is TRBV5-6; D is perhaps TRBD1 (6 bases). The CDR3 sequence is 14 residues long. From germline, CDR1 is SGHDT and CDR2 YYEEEE. V lost 2 bases to trimming and J lost 11 bases, with 19 bases between them.

This rearrangement joins TRBV2 to TRBJ1-6; a weak D match, TRBD1 (5 bases). V dropped 2 bases and J dropped 7 bases, with 12 bases sitting between them. Germline V gives CDR1 SNHLY, CDR2 FYNNEI. There are 15 residues in the CDR3. This CDR3 reads CASSERRGFNSPLHF. The CDR3 nucleotides read TGTGCCAGCAGTGAACGAAGGGGTTTCAATTCACCCCTCCACTTT.

This clone has only one observation. The CDR3 is CASSLFSGTTNGETQYF. The CDR3 DNA reads TGTGCCAGCAGCTTGTTCTCCGGGACTACAAACGGAGAGACCCAGTACTTC. This chain uses TRBV5-8 with TRBJ2-5; 7 bases match TRBD2. V trimming: 1 base; J trimming: 4 bases; junction bases outside the gene matches: 13. In germline, CDR1 is SGHTS, CDR2 YDEGEE. There are 17 residues in the CDR3.

The rearrangement joins TRBV11-2 to TRBJ2-7, with 10 bases that match TRBD1. V was pared by 5 bases and J by 4 bases, with 11 bases of the junction left unmatched. Per germline, CDR1 SGHAT and CDR2 FQNNGV. The length of the CDR3 is 16 residues. The CDR3: CASSPDRGRVLYEQYF. As DNA, the CDR3 is TGTGCCAGCAGCCCTGACAGGGGGCGGGTCCTATACGAGCAGTACTTC. Full variable domain (outside the CDR3, taken from reference TRBV11-2 and TRBJ2-7): EAGVAQSPRYKIIEKRQSVAFWCNPISGHATLYWYQQILGQGPKLLIQFQNNGVVDDSQLPKDRFSAERLKGVDSTLKIQPAKLEDSAVYLCASSPDRGRVLYEQYFGPGTRLTVT.

The gene calls are TRBV28 and TRBJ1-1, with TRBD1 matching over 8 bases. With 6 bases clipped from V and 7 bases from J, the junction kept 4 bases outside the gene matches. CDR3 size: 12 residues. Looked up from germline, CDR1 is MDHEN and CDR2 is SYDVKM. The DNA for the CDR3 is TGTGCCAGCAGCCTAACAGGGGGTGAAGCTTTCTTT. It codes for CASSLTGGEAFF. The variable domain in full, completed from reference TRBV28 and TRBJ1-1, reads DVKVTQSSRYLVKRTGEKVFLECVQDMDHENMFWYRQDPGLGLRLIYFSYDVKMKEKGDIPEGYSVSREKKERFSLILESASTNQTSMYLCASSLTGGEAFFGQGTRLTVV.

This clone was counted ten times or more. V and J are TRBV6-2 or TRBV6-3 and TRBJ1-2; D is undetermined. Germline loops: CDR1 MNHEY, CDR2 SVGEGT. This CDR3 spans 14 amino acids. V gave up 6 bases and J gave up 5 bases, with 16 bases separating them. CDR3 in amino acids: CASSKGSGNYGYTF. As DNA, the CDR3 is TGTGCCAGCAGCAAAGGGAGCGGGAATTATGGCTACACCTTC.

The chain recombines TRBV10-1 with TRBJ2-3; 8 positions agree with TRBD2. Trimming removed 8 bases from V and 8 bases from J; junction bases left unmatched: 12. Per germline, CDR1 WNHNN and CDR2 SYGVQD (reference sequence). This CDR3 region has 14 residues. CDR3 residues: CASGGGGSLGTQYF. CDR3 DNA sequence: TGCGCCAGCGGTGGCGGGGGGAGCCTTGGTACGCAGTATTTT.